The source of this T cell receptor beta chain is a study of blood T cell repertoires in COVID-19. Study in general: Sites across the United States, Italy and Spain contributed samples from acute and convalescent COVID-19.

In the original analysis: Estimation of nucleated cell counts relied on the amplification of reference gene primers. TCRdb's table, derived via immunoSEQ multiplex PCR, lists solely in-frame clones and lacks some. V and J calls and clone size are given by that table; D and trimming were obtained from the DNA. Altogether hundreds of thousands of clones are present, around nine tenths being singletons, with the ten largest covering about 12%. V gave up 4 bases and J gave up 4 bases, with 11 bases separating them. CDR1 LGHNT and CDR2 FRNRAP come from the germline V gene. The CDR3 is 13 residues long. This sequence joins TRBV12-5 and TRBJ2-7, with D tentatively TRBD2 (5 bases). Material for sequencing was peripheral blood. The sequence was obtained from a woman in her late teens or twenties who had recovered from COVID-19. Here the CDR3 DNA reads TGTGCTAGTGGTTACGGCTCGGGGTACGAGCAGTACTTC. It is translated as CASGYGSGYEQYF.